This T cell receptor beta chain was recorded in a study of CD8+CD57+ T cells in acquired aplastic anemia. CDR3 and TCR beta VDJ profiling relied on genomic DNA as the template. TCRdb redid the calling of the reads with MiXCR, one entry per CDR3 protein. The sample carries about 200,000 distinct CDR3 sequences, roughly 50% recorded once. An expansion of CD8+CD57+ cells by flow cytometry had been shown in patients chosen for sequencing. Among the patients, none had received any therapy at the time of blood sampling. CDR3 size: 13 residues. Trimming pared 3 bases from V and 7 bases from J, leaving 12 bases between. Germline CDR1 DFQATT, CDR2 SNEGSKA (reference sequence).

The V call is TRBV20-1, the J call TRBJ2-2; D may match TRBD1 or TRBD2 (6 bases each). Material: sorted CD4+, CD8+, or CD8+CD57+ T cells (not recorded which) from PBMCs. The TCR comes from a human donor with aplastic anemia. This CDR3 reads CSASSRGDGELFF. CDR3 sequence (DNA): TGCAGTGCTAGTAGTAGGGGGGACGGGGAGCTGTTTTTT.